The rows below give T cell receptor beta chains drawn from one sample of a study of T cells in localized non-small cell lung cancer. Data came from immunoSEQ multiplex PCR; TCRdb stores just in-frame clones and leaves some out. Of over 20,000 clones in the sample, about 86% are singletons; the top ten hold roughly 14%. Sequencing used peripheral blood, obtained before any cancer treatment. These receptor sequences come from a female donor aged 60 or older with stage I lung adenocarcinoma. Each CDR3 is given with its conserved first and last residue. Fields, in order: V gene, D gene, J gene, clone size, CDR3 protein, CDR3 DNA. D genes are given only for firm matches. Clone size is stated in some rows and not others, as once, few, many or a class when expanded.

TRBV30,-,TRBJ1-6,-,CAWRTGPNSPLHF,TGTGCCTGGAGAACAGGACCTAATTCACCCCTCCACTTT
TRBV13,-,TRBJ2-2,once,CASSPRTDGTGELFF,TGTGCCAGCAGCCCCCGGACAGACGGCACCGGGGAGCTGTTTTTT
TRBV19,-,TRBJ1-2,-,CASNFRRGGYTF,TGTGCCAGTAACTTTCGGAGAGGGGGCTACACCTTC
TRBV27,TRBD2,TRBJ2-1,-,CASSSGLAGEQFF,TGTGCCAGCAGTTCGGGACTAGCGGGAGAGCAGTTCTTC
TRBV7-9,TRBD1,TRBJ1-1,-,CALTGGSMNTEAFF,TGTGCCCTGACAGGGGGATCGATGAACACTGAAGCTTTCTTT
TRBV6-5,-,TRBJ2-2,-,CASSIGGNTGELFF,TGTGCCAGCAGTATCGGCGGGAACACCGGGGAGCTGTTTTTT
TRBV6-4,-,TRBJ1-5,-,CASSEVGGGNQPQHF,TGTGCCAGCAGTGAGGTCGGGGGGGGCAATCAGCCCCAGCATTTT
TRBV5-5,-,TRBJ2-6,-,CASSFWAGPPSGANVLTF,TGTGCCAGCAGCTTTTGGGCAGGGCCCCCCTCTGGGGCCAACGTCCTGACTTTC
TRBV6-1,-,TRBJ1-1,-,CASSPGGTYTEAFF,TGTGCCAGCAGTCCAGGCGGCACCTACACTGAAGCTTTCTTT
TRBV19,TRBD1,TRBJ2-1,once,CASSIRTGSYNEQFF,TGTGCCAGTAGTATTAGGACAGGATCCTACAATGAGCAGTTCTTC
TRBV28,TRBD2,TRBJ2-7,-,CASSLYGGAYEQYF,TGTGCCAGCAGTTTATATGGGGGGGCCTACGAGCAGTACTTC
TRBV5-6,-,TRBJ1-6,few,CASSRRDGQINSPLHF,TGTGCCAGCAGCCGGCGGGACGGGCAGATCAATTCACCCCTCCACTTT
TRBV18,-,TRBJ2-7,-,CASSPTRIYEQYF,TGTGCCAGCTCACCGACACGGATCTACGAGCAGTACTTC
TRBV2,-,TRBJ1-5,medium-sized,CASSPGPQGFNQPQHF,TGTGCCAGCAGCCCAGGACCTCAGGGTTTCAATCAGCCCCAGCATTTT
TRBV18,TRBD1,TRBJ2-7,-,CASSADRGSYEQYF,TGTGCCAGCTCGGCCGACAGGGGCTCCTACGAGCAGTACTTC
TRBV2,-,TRBJ2-5,-,CASSDERGETQYF,TGTGCCAGCAGTGATGAGCGAGGGGAGACCCAGTACTTC
TRBV2,-,TRBJ1-4,-,CASSGTRGGEKLFF,TGTGCCAGCAGTGGGACAAGGGGAGGTGAAAAACTGTTTTTT
TRBV19,-,TRBJ2-1,-,CASSWGGETEQFF,TGTGCCAGTAGTTGGGGCGGGGAAACTGAGCAGTTCTTC
TRBV7-9,-,TRBJ1-1,-,CASSLGTGNTEAFF,TGTGCCAGCAGCTTGGGCACAGGGAACACTGAAGCTTTCTTT
TRBV19,-,TRBJ1-1,-,CASSKTGPRNTEAFF,TGTGCCAGTAGTAAAACAGGTCCGAGAAACACTGAAGCTTTCTTT
TRBV29-1,TRBD1,TRBJ1-1,once,CSGTTGGRSAEAFF,TGCAGCGGCACAACAGGGGGCAGGTCGGCTGAAGCTTTCTTT
TRBV10-1,-,TRBJ1-5,-,CASSEGGAGQPQHF,TGCGCCAGCAGTGAGGGGGGTGCCGGTCAGCCCCAGCATTTT
TRBV18,-,TRBJ2-7,-,CASSPLPGPNTYEQYF,TGTGCCAGCTCACCACTCCCCGGACCTAACACCTACGAGCAGTACTTC
TRBV14,-,TRBJ1-2,-,CASSQDRSRGGYGYTF,TGTGCCAGCAGCCAAGATCGCTCGAGAGGCGGCTATGGCTACACCTTC
TRBV29-1,-,TRBJ1-1,-,CSGRQADTEAFF,TGCAGCGGCAGACAGGCGGACACTGAAGCTTTCTTT
TRBV9,TRBD1,TRBJ2-7,-,CASSPRGQGSYEQYF,TGTGCCAGCAGCCCCCGGGGACAGGGCTCCTACGAGCAGTACTTC
TRBV5-1,TRBD1,TRBJ1-3,-,CASSTTGDSGNTIYF,TGCGCCAGCAGTACGACAGGGGATTCAGGAAACACCATATATTTT
TRBV5-4,-,TRBJ1-1,-,CASSLAIGGETEAFF,TGTGCCAGCAGCTTGGCCATAGGGGGAGAGACTGAAGCTTTCTTT
TRBV2,-,TRBJ1-5,-,CASSEQGWGFRPQHF,TGTGCCAGCAGTGAACAGGGGTGGGGGTTTCGGCCCCAGCATTTT
TRBV5-1,-,TRBJ2-2,-,CASSLQGTGELFF,TGCGCCAGCAGCCTTCAGGGGACCGGGGAGCTGTTTTTT
TRBV5-1,-,TRBJ2-2,-,CATRWENTGELFF,TGCGCCACTCGATGGGAGAACACCGGGGAGCTGTTTTTT
TRBV6-6,-,TRBJ2-7,-,CASSYSPTYEQYF,TGTGCCAGCAGTTACTCGCCTACCTACGAGCAGTACTTC
TRBV6-1,TRBD1,TRBJ1-2,-,CASSDDRGGYGYTF,TGTGCCAGCAGTGACGACAGGGGTGGGTATGGCTACACCTTC
TRBV9,TRBD2,TRBJ2-5,-,CASSVERDGTQYF,TGTGCCAGCAGCGTAGAGCGGGATGGGACCCAGTACTTC
TRBV19,TRBD1,TRBJ1-1,-,CATRDRGFYTEAFF,TGTGCCACCCGGGACAGGGGTTTTTACACTGAAGCTTTCTTT
TRBV23-1,-,TRBJ1-3,-,CASSRTLGTIYF,TGCGCCAGCAGTCGCACTCTGGGCACCATATATTTT
TRBV7-8,TRBD1,TRBJ1-4,-,CASSGQAMTNEKLFF,TGTGCCAGCAGCGGACAGGCGATGACGAATGAAAAACTGTTTTTT
TRBV19,TRBD1,TRBJ1-5,-,CASGRTGGSYQPQHF,TGTGCCAGTGGGAGGACAGGGGGCTCTTATCAGCCCCAGCATTTT
TRBV5-6,-,TRBJ2-4,-,CASSLGTNDKNIQYF,TGTGCCAGCAGCTTGGGGACAAACGACAAAAACATTCAGTACTTC
TRBV7-8,-,TRBJ1-2,-,CASSLGAYTNYGYTF,TGTGCCAGCAGCTTAGGGGCCTATACTAACTATGGCTACACCTTC
TRBV2,-,TRBJ1-1,-,CASNTGRGEAFF,TGTGCCAGCAATACAGGGAGGGGAGAAGCTTTCTTT
TRBV2,-,TRBJ2-3,few,CASSEGGHDTQYF,TGTGCCAGCAGTGAAGGGGGGCACGATACGCAGTATTTT
TRBV7-9,-,TRBJ1-4,-,CASSLAGLGGTNEKLFF,TGTGCCAGCAGCCTAGCGGGTTTAGGGGGAACTAATGAAAAACTGTTTTTT
TRBV6-1,-,TRBJ1-1,-,CASDRGYPTEAFF,TGTGCCAGCGATCGGGGGTATCCCACTGAAGCTTTCTTT